The TCR beta chain described here comes from a study of blood T cell repertoires in COVID-19. About the research overall: Nucleic acid was either cDNA or gDNA, and it came from T cells, B-cell-depleted T cells, or PBMCs.

The table came from immunoSEQ multiplex PCR; TCRdb's copy has only in-frame clones and leaves some out. The table has about 280,000 clones, about nine tenths seen once. Self-reported history from a screening survey and questionnaire set each donor's cohort. CDR3 length: 20 amino acids. CDR1 is LNHNV and CDR2 is YYDKDF in the germline V gene (reference sequence). Trimming took 3 bases from V and 1 from J; bases not matched to a gene: 15. The sequencing sample was made of PBMCs or T cells enriched from blood (not recorded which). This chain links TRBV15 with TRBJ2-3, with 11 bases fitting TRBD2. The TCR comes from a woman aged 25 to 45 with acute COVID-19. The CDR3: CATSRSDGSGRVGGTDTQYF. DNA for the CDR3: TGTGCCACCAGCAGGTCGGATGGTAGCGGGAGGGTGGGGGGCACAGATACGCAGTATTTT.